This T cell receptor beta chain originates from a study of metastatic and nonmetastatic thyroid tumors. At the level of the study: Repertoires of blood and of tissue (tumor or nodule) from malignant and benign thyroid patients were compared.

V was clipped by 6 bases and J by 7 bases; unmatched bases: 8. From germline, CDR1 is MNHNS and CDR2 SASEGT. The CDR3 is 13 residues long. Study-level results: In blood and tumor, TCR beta diversity was reportedly significantly higher in malignant thyroid tumors than in benign nodules.

This clone was picked up a small number of times. The target antigen is unknown. In the source study's methods: What underpinned the distant-metastasis classifier for papillary thyroid cancer was the set of CDR3 differences across clinicopathological groups. TCRdb reanalyzed the PCR reads via MiXCR. The V and J calls and clone size come from TCRdb's table, not from the authors' own analysis. Of about 33,000 clones detected, 18% appear once; the ten largest clones hold roughly 12%. Patients underwent thyroid surgery, and none had received any treatment before it. This TCR was recovered from a male donor with papillary thyroid cancer or a benign thyroid nodule (not recorded which). Some clones in this sample may be carry-over from other donors' samples. Specimen: blood. The chain recombines TRBV6-1 with TRBJ2-7; TRBD1 agrees at 8 bases. The CDR3 nucleotides read TGTGCCAGCAGACAGGACAGGGTCTATGAGCAGTACTTC. As protein: CASRQDRVYEQYF.